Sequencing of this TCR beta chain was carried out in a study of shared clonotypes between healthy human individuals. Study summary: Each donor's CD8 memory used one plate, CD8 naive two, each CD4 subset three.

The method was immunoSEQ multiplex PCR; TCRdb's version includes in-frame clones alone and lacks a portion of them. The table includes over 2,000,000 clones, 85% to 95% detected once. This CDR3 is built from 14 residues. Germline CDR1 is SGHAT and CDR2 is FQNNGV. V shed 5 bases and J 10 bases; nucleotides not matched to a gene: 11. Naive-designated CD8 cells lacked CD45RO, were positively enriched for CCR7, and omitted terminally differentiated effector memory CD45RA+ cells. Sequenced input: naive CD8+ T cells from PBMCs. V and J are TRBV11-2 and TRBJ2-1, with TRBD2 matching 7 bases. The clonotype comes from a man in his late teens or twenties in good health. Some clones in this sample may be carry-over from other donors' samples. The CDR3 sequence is CASSDILTGGEQFF. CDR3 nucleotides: TGTGCCAGCAGCGACATACTTACCGGGGGGGAGCAGTTCTTC.